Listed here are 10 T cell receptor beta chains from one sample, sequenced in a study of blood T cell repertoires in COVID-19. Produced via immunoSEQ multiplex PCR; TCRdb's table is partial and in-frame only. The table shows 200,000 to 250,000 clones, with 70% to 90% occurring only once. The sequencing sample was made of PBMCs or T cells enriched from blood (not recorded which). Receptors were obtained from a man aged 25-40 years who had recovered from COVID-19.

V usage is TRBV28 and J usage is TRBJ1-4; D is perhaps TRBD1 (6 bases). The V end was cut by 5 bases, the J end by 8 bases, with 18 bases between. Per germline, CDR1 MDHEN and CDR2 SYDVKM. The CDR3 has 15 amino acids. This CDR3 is CASSARTELYEKLFF. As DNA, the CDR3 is TGTGCCAGCAGTGCTCGGACAGAGCTTTACGAAAAACTGTTTTTT.

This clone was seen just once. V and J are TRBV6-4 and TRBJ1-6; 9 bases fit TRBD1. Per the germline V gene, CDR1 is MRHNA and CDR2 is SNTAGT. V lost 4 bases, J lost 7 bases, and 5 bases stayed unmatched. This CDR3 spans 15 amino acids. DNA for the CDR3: TGTGCCAGCAGTGCGGTAGGACAGGGGAATTCACCCCTCCACTTT. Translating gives CASSAVGQGNSPLHF.

The CDR3 nucleotides read TGCGCCAGCAGCTTGGGAGGGATTAATCAGCCCCAGCATTTT. It codes for CASSLGGINQPQHF. The rearrangement uses TRBV5-1 and TRBJ1-5; no firm D call. CDR3 length: 14 amino acids. Deletions cut 0 bases from V and 4 bases from J, with 8 bases between. Germline V gene data show CDR1 as SGHRS and CDR2 as YFSETQ.

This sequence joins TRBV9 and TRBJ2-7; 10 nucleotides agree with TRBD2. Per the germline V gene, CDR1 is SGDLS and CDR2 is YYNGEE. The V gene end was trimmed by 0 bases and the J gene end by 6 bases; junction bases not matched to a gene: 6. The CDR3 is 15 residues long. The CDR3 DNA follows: TGTGCCAGCAGCGTAGGCACTAGCGGGATTGGCGAGCAGTACTTC. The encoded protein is CASSVGTSGIGEQYF.

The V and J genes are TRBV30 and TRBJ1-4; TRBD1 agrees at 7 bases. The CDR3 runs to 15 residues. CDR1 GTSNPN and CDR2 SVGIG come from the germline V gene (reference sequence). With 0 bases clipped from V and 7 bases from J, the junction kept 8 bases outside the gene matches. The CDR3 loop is CAWSVRRGRSEKLFF. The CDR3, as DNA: TGTGCCTGGAGTGTACGAAGGGGGCGTTCTGAAAAACTGTTTTTT.

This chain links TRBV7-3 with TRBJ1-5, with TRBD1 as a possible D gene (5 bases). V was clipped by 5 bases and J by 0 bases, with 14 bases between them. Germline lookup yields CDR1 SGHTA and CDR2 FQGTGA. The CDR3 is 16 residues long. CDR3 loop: CASSHEDRVSNQPQHF. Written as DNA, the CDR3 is TGTGCCAGCAGCCATGAAGACAGAGTTAGCAATCAGCCCCAGCATTTT. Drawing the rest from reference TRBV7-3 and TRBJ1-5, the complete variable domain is GAGVSQTPSNKVTEKGKYVELRCDPISGHTALYWYRQSLGQGPEFLIYFQGTGAADDSGLPNDRFFAVRPEGSVSTLKIQRTERGDSAVYLCASSHEDRVSNQPQHFGDGTRLSIL.

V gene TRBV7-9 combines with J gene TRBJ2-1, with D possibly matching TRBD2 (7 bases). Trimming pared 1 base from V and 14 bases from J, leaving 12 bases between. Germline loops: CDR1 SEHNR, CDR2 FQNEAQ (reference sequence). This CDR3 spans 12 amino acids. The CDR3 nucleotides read TGTGCCAGCAGCTTAGACGGGGGGCCAAAGTTCTTC. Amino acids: CASSLDGGPKFF.

CDR3 protein: CASSPDRGLTEAFF. The CDR3 DNA reads TGTGCCAGCAGTCCCGACAGGGGGCTAACTGAAGCTTTCTTT. The genes are TRBV6-5 and TRBJ1-1; 10 bases agree with TRBD1. From germline, CDR1 is MNHEY and CDR2 SVGAGI. V shed 5 bases, J shed 5 bases, and the junction held 5 bases outside the gene matches. The CDR3 contains 14 residues.

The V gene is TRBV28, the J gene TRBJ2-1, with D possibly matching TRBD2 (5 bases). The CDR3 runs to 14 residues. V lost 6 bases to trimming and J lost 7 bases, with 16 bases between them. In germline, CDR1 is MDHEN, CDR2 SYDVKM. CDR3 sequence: CASSPRQEENEQFF. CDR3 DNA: TGTGCCAGCAGCCCCCGCCAGGAGGAAAATGAGCAGTTCTTC.

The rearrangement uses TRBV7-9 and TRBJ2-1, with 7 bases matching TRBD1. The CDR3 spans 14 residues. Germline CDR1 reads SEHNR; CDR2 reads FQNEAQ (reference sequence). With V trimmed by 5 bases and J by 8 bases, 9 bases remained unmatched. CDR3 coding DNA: TGTGCCAGCAGCCCAGCGACAGGGTTGGATGAGCAGTTCTTC. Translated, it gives CASSPATGLDEQFF.